These T cell receptor beta chains were read from a single sample in a study of blood T cells in healthy people across ages. Via MiXCR, TCRdb re-called the 5' RACE reads, giving one row per CDR3 protein. The table includes 630,000 or so distinct CDR3 sequences, approximately 30% detected once. Sequencing was done on a sample of blood. The source of these receptors is a woman of 80 years or more in good health. CDR3s include the opening cysteine and the closing phenylalanine or tryptophan. The order of the fields is CDR3 length, J gene, D gene, V gene, clone size, CDR3 DNA, CDR3 protein. The D gene is left open where the match is weak. Some rows mark clone size as missing; the rest say once, few, many or name a class of expanded clone.

>14|TRBJ1-5|NA|TRBV5-1|many
TGCGCCAGCAGCTTGGTTGGGGGCGGGGAGCCCCAGCATTTT
CASSLVGGGEPQHF
>15|TRBJ1-1|TRBD1|TRBV15|few
TGTGCCACCAGCACCCATACAGGGGAGGCCACTGAAGCTTTCTTT
CATSTHTGEATEAFF
>15|TRBJ1-2|NA|TRBV3-1|many
TGTGCCAACAGCCAGTTACGGGGGTCGAACTATGGCTACACCTTC
CANSQLRGSNYGYTF
>12|TRBJ2-7|NA|TRBV5-1|many
TGCGCCAGCAGCCAGCAGGGCGGCGAGCAGTACTTC
CASSQQGGEQYF
>15|TRBJ2-7|TRBD1|TRBV12-3/TRBV12-4|NA
TGTGCCAGCAGTTCTCACAGGGGGAGGACCTACGAGCAGTACTTC
CASSSHRGRTYEQYF
>17|TRBJ2-5|NA|TRBV7-2|NA
TGTGCCAGCAGCAAGACGACAGCTGCTCTTCGGAGAGAGACCCAGTACTTC
CASSKTTAALRRETQYF
>14|TRBJ2-2|NA|TRBV19|NA
TGTGCCAGTAGTTGGGACGGGTACACCGGGGAGCTGTTTTTT
CASSWDGYTGELFF
>14|TRBJ2-1|TRBD2|TRBV12-3/TRBV12-4|many
TGTGCCAGTTACGATAGCGGGGGGGCCGAAGAGCAGTTCTTC
CASYDSGGAEEQFF
>14|TRBJ1-1|NA|TRBV5-1|NA
TGCGCCAGCAGCTCTATGCAGGGAACCACTGAAGCTTTCTTT
CASSSMQGTTEAFF
>16|TRBJ1-4|NA|TRBV7-8|many
TGTGCCAGCAGCTTGGTACCCTCTGCAACTAATGAAAAACTGTTTTTT
CASSLVPSATNEKLFF
>14|TRBJ2-3|NA|TRBV12-5|few
TGTGCTAGTGGTTTGGGAACCTTCACAGATACGCAGTATTTT
CASGLGTFTDTQYF
>15|TRBJ1-5|NA|TRBV2|NA
TGTGCCAGCAGTGAGATGTTGGGGGGCCTTCAGCCCCAGCATTTT
CASSEMLGGLQPQHF
>14|TRBJ1-1|NA|TRBV3-1|few
TGTGCCAGCAGCCAAGCCCTTATGAACACTGAAGCTTTCTTT
CASSQALMNTEAFF
>15|TRBJ1-2|NA|TRBV20-1|many
TGCAGTGCTGGCGGGGGGCAGGGTCCTAACTATGGCTACACCTTC
CSAGGGQGPNYGYTF
>13|TRBJ2-5|TRBD1|TRBV20-1|NA
TGCAGCAAAACAGGGGCGCGCCAAGAGACCCAGTACTTC
CSKTGARQETQYF
>14|TRBJ2-5|TRBD2|TRBV24-1|NA
TGTGCCACCAGTGATTGGGGACTAGAAGAGACCCAGTACTTC
CATSDWGLEETQYF
>15|TRBJ2-1|NA|TRBV10-3|few
TGTGCCATCAGTGAGTCGGGGGGCTCCTACAATGAGCAGTTCTTC
CAISESGGSYNEQFF
>17|TRBJ2-7|NA|TRBV5-5|many
TGTGCCAGCAGCTCCTCCCTGACTCGAATCCGCTCCTACGAGCAGTACTTC
CASSSSLTRIRSYEQYF
>15|TRBJ2-1|TRBD1|TRBV12-3/TRBV12-4|many
TGTGCTAGCAGCCCCTCGGGGACAGAATACAATGAGCAGTTCTTC
CASSPSGTEYNEQFF
>12|TRBJ2-5|NA|TRBV5-6|many
TGTGCCAGCAGCTTCGGAGCGGAGACCCAGTACTTC
CASSFGAETQYF
>14|TRBJ2-7|NA|TRBV9|NA
TGTGCCAGCAGCGTAGGGCAGGAAACCTACGAGCAGTACTTC
CASSVGQETYEQYF
>14|TRBJ2-5|NA|TRBV9|many
TGTGCCAGCAGCGTAGTGGGGGCCGGTGAGACCCAGTACTTC
CASSVVGAGETQYF
>14|TRBJ1-4|TRBD1|TRBV6-1|few
TGTGCCAGCAGTCGAATGGACAGGGATGAAAAACTGTTTTTT
CASSRMDRDEKLFF
>13|TRBJ2-7|NA|TRBV15|NA
TGTGCCACCAGCAGAGACCTGGAGGGCGAGCAGTACTTC
CATSRDLEGEQYF
>16|TRBJ2-5|TRBD2|TRBV11-3|many
TGTGCCAGCAGCGTCGGACTAGCGGAATACCAAGAGACCCAGTACTTC
CASSVGLAEYQETQYF